This section outlines one T cell receptor beta chain sequence together with its context. The sample comes from a study of blood T cell repertoires in COVID-19. Study information: In each case, the material was cDNA or gDNA derived from T cells, B-cell-depleted T cells, or PBMCs.

In the authors' methods: Quantification of nucleated cells was approximated via reference gene primer amplification. This table comes from immunoSEQ multiplex PCR, and its TCRdb copy is limited to in-frame clones, with some not included. That table furnishes V, J and clone size, whereas the DNA furnished D and trimming. The data contain under 65,000 clones, approximately 82% of them singletons. The specimen was peripheral blood. This TCR was sampled from a woman aged 60-75 years with acute or convalescent COVID-19.

The CDR3 DNA is TGTGCCAGCAGTCCATTGAGGGGGGGTAATGAAAAACTGTTTTTT. Protein sequence: CASSPLRGGNEKLFF. The rearrangement joins TRBV27 to TRBJ1-4, with a tentative D call TRBD1 (6 bases). The CDR3 is 15 amino acids. Germline CDR1 MNHEY, CDR2 SMNVEV (reference sequence). Trimming removed 5 bases from V and 4 bases from J, with 14 bases in between.